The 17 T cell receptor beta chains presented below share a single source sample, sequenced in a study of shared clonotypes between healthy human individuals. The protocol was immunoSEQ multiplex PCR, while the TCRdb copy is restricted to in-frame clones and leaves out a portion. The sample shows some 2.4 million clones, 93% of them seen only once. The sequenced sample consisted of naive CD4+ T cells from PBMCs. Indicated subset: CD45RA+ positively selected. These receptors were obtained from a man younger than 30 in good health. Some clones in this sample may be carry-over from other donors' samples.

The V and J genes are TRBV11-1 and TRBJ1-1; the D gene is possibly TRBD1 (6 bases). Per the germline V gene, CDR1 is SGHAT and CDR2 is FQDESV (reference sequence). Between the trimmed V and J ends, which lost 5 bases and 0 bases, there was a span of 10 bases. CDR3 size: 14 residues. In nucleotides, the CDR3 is TGTGCCAGCAGCGGGGGCCAGATGAACACTGAAGCTTTCTTT. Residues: CASSGGQMNTEAFF. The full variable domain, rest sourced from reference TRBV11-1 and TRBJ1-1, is EAEVAQSPRYKITEKSQAVAFWCDPISGHATLYWYRQILGQGPELLVQFQDESVVDDSQLPKDRFSAERLKGVDSTLKIQPAELGDSAMYLCASSGGQMNTEAFFGQGTRLTVV.

CDR3 loop: CASSLNLGVYQETQYF. For the CDR3, the DNA is TGTGCCAGCAGCTTGAACCTCGGCGTGTACCAAGAGACCCAGTACTTC. V and J are TRBV5-6 and TRBJ2-5; no clear D. The germline V and J ends were trimmed by 1 base and 0 bases, with 13 bases remaining between them. The CDR3 runs to 16 residues. Germline CDR1 SGHDT, CDR2 YYEEEE.

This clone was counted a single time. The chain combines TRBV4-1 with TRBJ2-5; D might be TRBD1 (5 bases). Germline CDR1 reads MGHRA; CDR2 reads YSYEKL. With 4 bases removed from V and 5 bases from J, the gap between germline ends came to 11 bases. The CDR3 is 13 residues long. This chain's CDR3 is CASSLRGWETQYF. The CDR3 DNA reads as TGCGCCAGCAGCCTAAGGGGTTGGGAGACCCAGTACTTC.

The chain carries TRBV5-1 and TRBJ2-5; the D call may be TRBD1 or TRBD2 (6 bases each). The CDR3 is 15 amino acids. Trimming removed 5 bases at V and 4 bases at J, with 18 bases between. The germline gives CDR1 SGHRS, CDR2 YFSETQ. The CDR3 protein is CASRGLGGGGETQYF. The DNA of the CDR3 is TGCGCCAGCAGGGGACTGGGCGGAGGGGGAGAGACCCAGTACTTC. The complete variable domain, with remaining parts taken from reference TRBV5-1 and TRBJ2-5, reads KAGVTQTPRYLIKTRGQQVTLSCSPISGHRSVSWYQQTPGQGLQFLFEYFSETQRNKGNFPGRFSGRQFSNSRSEMNVSTLELGDSALYLCASRGLGGGGETQYFGPGTRLLVL.

The CDR3 sequence is CASSVVPSGPYYNEQFF. CDR3 nucleotide sequence: TGTGCCAGCAGCGTAGTGCCTAGCGGGCCATACTACAATGAGCAGTTCTTC. The chain is built from TRBV9 and TRBJ2-1, with 8 positions matching TRBD2. This CDR3 is 17 amino acids long. Germline V gene sequence: CDR1 SGDLS, CDR2 YYNGEE. Trimming cost V 0 bases and J 3 bases; bases outside gene matches: 8.

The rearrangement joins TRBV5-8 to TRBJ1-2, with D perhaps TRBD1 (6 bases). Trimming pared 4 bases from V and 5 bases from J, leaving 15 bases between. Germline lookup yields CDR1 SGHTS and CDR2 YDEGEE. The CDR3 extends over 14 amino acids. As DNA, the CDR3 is TGTGCCAGCAGCCTGACAGGAAGCCGTTATGGCTACACCTTC. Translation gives CASSLTGSRYGYTF.

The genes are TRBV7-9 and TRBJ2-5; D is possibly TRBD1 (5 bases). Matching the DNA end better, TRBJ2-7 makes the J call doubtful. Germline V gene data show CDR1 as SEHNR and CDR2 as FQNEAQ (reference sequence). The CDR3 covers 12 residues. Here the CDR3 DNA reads TGTGCCAGCAGAAATGTGCAGGGCGAGCAGTACTTC. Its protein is CASRNVQGEQYF.

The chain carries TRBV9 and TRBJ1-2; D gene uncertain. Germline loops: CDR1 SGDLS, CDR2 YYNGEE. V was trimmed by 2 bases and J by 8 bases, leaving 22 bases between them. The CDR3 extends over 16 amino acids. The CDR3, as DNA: TGTGCCAGCAGCGTTGGAAGACACCAAGCACTTGAGGGCTACACCTTC. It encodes CASSVGRHQALEGYTF.

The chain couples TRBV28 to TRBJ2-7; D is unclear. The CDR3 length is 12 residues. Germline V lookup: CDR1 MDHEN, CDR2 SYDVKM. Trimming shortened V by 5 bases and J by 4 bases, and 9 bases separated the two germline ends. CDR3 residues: CASSPVLYEQYF. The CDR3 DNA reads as TGTGCCAGCAGTCCTGTATTATACGAGCAGTACTTC.

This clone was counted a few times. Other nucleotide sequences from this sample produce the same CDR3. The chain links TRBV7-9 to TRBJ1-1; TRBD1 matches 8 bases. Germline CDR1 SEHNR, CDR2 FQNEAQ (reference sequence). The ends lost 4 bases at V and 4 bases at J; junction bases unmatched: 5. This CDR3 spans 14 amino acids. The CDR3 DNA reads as TGTGCCAGCAGCTCCTGGACAGGGAGCACTGAAGCTTTCTTT. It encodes CASSSWTGSTEAFF.

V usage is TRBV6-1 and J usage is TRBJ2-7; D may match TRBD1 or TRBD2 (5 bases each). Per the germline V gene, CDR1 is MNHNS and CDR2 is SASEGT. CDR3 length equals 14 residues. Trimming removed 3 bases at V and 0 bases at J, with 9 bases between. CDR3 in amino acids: CASSERGHSYEQYF. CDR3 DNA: TGTGCCAGCAGTGAGAGGGGTCACTCCTACGAGCAGTACTTC.

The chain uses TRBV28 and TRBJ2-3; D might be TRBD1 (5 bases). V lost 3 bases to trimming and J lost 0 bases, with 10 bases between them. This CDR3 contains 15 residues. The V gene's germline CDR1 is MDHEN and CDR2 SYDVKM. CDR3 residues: CASSLVSGSTDTQYF. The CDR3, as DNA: TGTGCCAGCAGTTTGGTGTCAGGGAGCACAGATACGCAGTATTTT.

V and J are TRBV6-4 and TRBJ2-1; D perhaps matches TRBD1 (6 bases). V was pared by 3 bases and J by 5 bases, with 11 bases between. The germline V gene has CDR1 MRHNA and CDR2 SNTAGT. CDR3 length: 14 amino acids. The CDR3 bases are TGTGCCAGCAGTGAAACAGGGCTGAACAATGAGCAGTTCTTC. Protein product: CASSETGLNNEQFF.

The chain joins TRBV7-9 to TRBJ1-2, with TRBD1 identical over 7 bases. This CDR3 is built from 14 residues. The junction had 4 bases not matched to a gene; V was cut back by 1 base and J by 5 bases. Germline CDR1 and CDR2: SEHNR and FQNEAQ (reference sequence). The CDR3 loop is CASSLGTGQYGYTF. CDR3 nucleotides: TGTGCCAGCAGCTTAGGGACAGGACAATATGGCTACACCTTC.

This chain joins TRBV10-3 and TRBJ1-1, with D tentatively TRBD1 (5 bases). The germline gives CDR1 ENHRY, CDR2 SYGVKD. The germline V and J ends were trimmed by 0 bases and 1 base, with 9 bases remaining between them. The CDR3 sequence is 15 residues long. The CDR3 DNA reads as TGTGCCATCAGTGAGTCTGAGGGGAGGAACACTGAAGCTTTCTTT. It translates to CAISESEGRNTEAFF.

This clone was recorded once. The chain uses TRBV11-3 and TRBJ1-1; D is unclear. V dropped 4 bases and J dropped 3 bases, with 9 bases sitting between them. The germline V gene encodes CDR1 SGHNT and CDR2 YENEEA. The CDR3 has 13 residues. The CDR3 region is CASSYGPHTEAFF. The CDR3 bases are TGTGCCAGCAGCTATGGCCCTCACACTGAAGCTTTCTTT.

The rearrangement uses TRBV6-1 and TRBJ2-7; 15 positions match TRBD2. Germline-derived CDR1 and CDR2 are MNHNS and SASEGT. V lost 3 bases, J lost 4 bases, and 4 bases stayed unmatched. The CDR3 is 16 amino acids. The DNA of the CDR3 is TGTGCCAGCAGTGAGCAAGGACTAGCGGGAGGGTACGAGCAGTACTTC. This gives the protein CASSEQGLAGGYEQYF.